This entry lists 8 T cell receptor beta chains sequenced from one sample in a study of blood T cell repertoires in COVID-19. Here immunoSEQ multiplex PCR was the method, and the copy in TCRdb shows in-frame clones only, minus some. The sample shows some 190,000 clones, over 75% of them seen only once. Sequencing was carried out using peripheral blood. These receptors all stem from a human donor with active or convalescent COVID-19. The donor label of this sample is uncertain.

The chain joins TRBV19 to TRBJ1-1; D is ambiguous. The CDR3 extends over 13 amino acids. V shed 5 bases and J shed 1 base, with 8 bases lying between them. Germline assignment: CDR1 LNHDA and CDR2 SQIVND (reference sequence). CDR3 coding DNA: TGTGCCAGTAGTTCCCGACAGAACACTGAAGCTTTCTTT. It specifies CASSSRQNTEAFF.

The chain combines TRBV5-4 with TRBJ2-7; TRBD2 matches 9 bases. J gave up 7 bases and V 0 bases, and 8 bases lay outside the gene matches. CDR3 length: 15 residues. Germline values: CDR1 SGHNT, CDR2 YYREEE (reference sequence). The CDR3 protein is CASSLVAGGSREQYF. Written as DNA, the CDR3 is TGTGCCAGCAGCTTGGTGGCGGGAGGGTCGAGGGAGCAGTACTTC.

This clone showed up just a few times. The chain joins TRBV5-1 to TRBJ1-1; D call uncertain. Germline CDR1 is SGHRS and CDR2 is YFSETQ. The V and J ends lost 2 bases and 4 bases respectively, with 9 bases between them. This CDR3 spans 13 amino acids. CDR3 nucleotides: TGCGCCAGCAGCTTCGCGGGAGGCACTGAAGCTTTCTTT. It specifies CASSFAGGTEAFF.

This chain links TRBV9 with TRBJ2-5; 11 bases are a match to TRBD2. Germline loops: CDR1 SGDLS, CDR2 YYNGEE. The CDR3 is 15 residues long. The J segment lost 5 bases and the V segment lost 0 bases, leaving 3 bases of the junction unmatched. The CDR3 DNA reads as TGTGCCAGCAGCGTAGCTAGCGGGGGGTCGGAGACCCAGTACTTC. Protein: CASSVASGGSETQYF.

This clone was observed a handful of times. The chain joins TRBV5-1 to TRBJ2-3; D possibly corresponds to TRBD1 (7 bases). CDR3 length: 15 amino acids. Germline V gene data show CDR1 as SGHRS and CDR2 as YFSETQ. V dropped 4 bases and J dropped 1 base, with 13 bases sitting between them. The CDR3 protein is CASSRTGEGTDTQYF. CDR3 DNA sequence: TGCGCCAGCAGCAGAACAGGGGAGGGCACAGATACGCAGTATTTT.

The V and J genes are TRBV24-1 and TRBJ2-1; 10 nucleotides agree with TRBD2. V shed 3 bases, J shed 3 bases, and the junction held 16 bases outside the gene matches. The germline CDR1 and CDR2 sequences are KGHDR and SFDVKD. This CDR3 is 20 amino acids long. CDR3 bases: TGTGCCACCAGTGATCCTACTCCCTCCAAAGCGGGAGGGGGCTACAATGAGCAGTTCTTC. Translating gives CATSDPTPSKAGGGYNEQFF.

This clone has a single count. The J gene is TRBJ2-3, the V gene TRBV7-8, with a weak D call TRBD2 (5 bases). This CDR3 spans 18 amino acids. The V gene lost 5 bases and the J gene lost 2 bases, with 23 bases spanning the gap. The germline CDR1 and CDR2 sequences are SGHVS and FQNEAQ. This CDR3 is CASSLLQILGVITDTQYF. The DNA of the CDR3 is TGTGCCAGCAGCCTACTACAAATTCTCGGGGTAATCACAGATACGCAGTATTTT.

This sequence joins TRBV9 and TRBJ2-2, with 9 nucleotides matching TRBD2. This CDR3 has 17 residues. CDR1 and CDR2 (germline): SGDLS, YYNGEE. Trimming at V came to 0 bases and at J to 2 bases, leaving 5 bases not matched to a gene. CDR3 DNA sequence: TGTGCCAGCAGCGTAGGACTTCTAGCGGGAAACACCGGGGAGCTGTTTTTT. It codes for CASSVGLLAGNTGELFF.